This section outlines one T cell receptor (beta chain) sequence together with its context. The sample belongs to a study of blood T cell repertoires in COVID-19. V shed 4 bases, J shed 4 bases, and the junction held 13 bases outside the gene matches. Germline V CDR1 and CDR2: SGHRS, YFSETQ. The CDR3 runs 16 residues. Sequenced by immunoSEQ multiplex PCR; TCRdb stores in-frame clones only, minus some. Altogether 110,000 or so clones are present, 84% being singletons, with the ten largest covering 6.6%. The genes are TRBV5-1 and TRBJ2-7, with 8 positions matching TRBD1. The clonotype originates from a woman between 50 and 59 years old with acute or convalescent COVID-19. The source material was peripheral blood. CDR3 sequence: CASSGGPRTGRYEQYF. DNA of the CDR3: TGCGCCAGCAGCGGAGGGCCGAGGACAGGGAGGTACGAGCAGTACTTC.